A single sample gave rise to the 24 T cell receptor beta chains below, sequenced in a study of metastatic and nonmetastatic thyroid tumors. TCRdb redid the clone calls on the PCR reads using MiXCR. The sample lists some 93,000 clones, approximately 11% occurring once. The entire patient cohort was treatment-naive prior to thyroid surgery. The sequencing sample was made of blood. These receptors all stem from a female donor with papillary thyroid cancer or a benign thyroid nodule (not recorded which). Some clones in this sample may be carry-over from other donors' samples.

The sample holds many counts of this clone. V usage is TRBV6-1 and J usage is TRBJ1-5; TRBD1 agrees at 9 bases. The length of the CDR3 is 17 residues. V lost 6 bases and J lost 3; bases outside the gene matches: 12. In germline, CDR1 is MNHNS, CDR2 SASEGT. CDR3 sequence reads: CASRQPGQGIHNQPQHF. CDR3 DNA: TGTGCCAGCAGACAACCGGGACAGGGAATCCACAATCAGCCCCAGCATTTT.

This clone has ten or more counts. The rearrangement uses TRBV5-5 and TRBJ1-2; D is ambiguous. V lost 4 bases to trimming and J lost 7 bases, with 14 bases between them. The CDR3 contains 13 residues. The germline V gene encodes CDR1 SGHKS and CDR2 YYEKEE (reference sequence). The CDR3 bases are TGTGCCAGCAGCGAAGCTCCCAAAGTTGGCTACACCTTC. Translated: CASSEAPKVGYTF.

In this sample, this clone turned up many times. The chain combines TRBV19 with TRBJ2-7; 13 positions agree with TRBD2. V shed 2 bases and J 6 bases; nucleotides not matched to a gene: 1. The CDR3 has 14 amino acids. CDR1 LNHDA and CDR2 SQIVND come from the germline V gene (reference sequence). The CDR3 sequence: CASSITSGRVEQYF. The CDR3 DNA reads TGTGCCAGTAGTATAACTAGCGGGAGGGTCGAGCAGTACTTC.

This clone was seen at least ten times. The chain couples TRBV5-5 to TRBJ2-2; D gene uncertain. The CDR3 is made up of 14 amino acids. V was clipped by 0 bases and J by 6 bases, with 9 bases between them. Germline values: CDR1 SGHKS, CDR2 YYEKEE (reference sequence). The CDR3 sequence is CASSLGMGSGELFF. In DNA, the CDR3 is TGTGCCAGCAGCTTGGGGATGGGGTCCGGGGAGCTGTTTTTT.

This clone has ten or more counts. This chain uses TRBV28 with TRBJ2-1; 9 bases align to TRBD2. CDR1 is MDHEN and CDR2 is SYDVKM in the germline V gene. The J segment lost 7 bases and the V segment lost 1 base, leaving 5 bases of the junction unmatched. CDR3 length: 15 residues. The CDR3 region is CASSLLGTSPNEQFF. The CDR3 DNA follows: TGTGCCAGCAGTTTATTAGGGACTAGCCCTAATGAGCAGTTCTTC.

Regarding this clone: One junction end does not reproduce the germline sequence, and a read error may be involved. The CDR3 nucleotides are TGTGCCAGCAGCTTAGGGGGGTACAATCATCCCCAGCATTTT. Protein product: CASSLGGYNHPQHF. The rearrangement links TRBV7-9 to TRBJ1-5, with D maybe TRBD1 (5 bases). Germline V gene lookup returns CDR1 SEHNR and CDR2 FQNEAQ (reference sequence). The CDR3 sequence is 14 residues long.

This clone was seen at least ten times. The chain combines TRBV5-1 with TRBJ2-2; the D gene is possibly TRBD1 (5 bases). V was clipped by 0 bases and J by 4 bases, with 7 bases between them. Germline assignment: CDR1 SGHRS and CDR2 YFSETQ. This CDR3 contains 14 residues. CDR3: CASSLGRGTGELFF. The CDR3 region has the DNA TGCGCCAGCAGCTTGGGAAGGGGCACCGGGGAGCTGTTTTTT. Full variable domain (outside the CDR3, taken from reference TRBV5-1 and TRBJ2-2): KAGVTQTPRYLIKTRGQQVTLSCSPISGHRSVSWYQQTPGQGLQFLFEYFSETQRNKGNFPGRFSGRQFSNSRSEMNVSTLELGDSALYLCASSLGRGTGELFFGEGSRLTVL.

As regards this clone: A read error is possible here, since a much larger clone lies one base away. The chain has TRBV19 and TRBJ2-1; D is possibly TRBD1 (5 bases). Trimming removed 6 bases from V and 5 bases from J, with 14 bases in between. CDR3 length equals 14 residues. The germline V gene encodes CDR1 LNHDA and CDR2 SQIVND (reference sequence). CDR3 bases: TGTGCCAGTAGGCCGACAGTGGTCAACAATGAGCAGTTCTTC. Residues: CASRPTVVNNEQFF.

This clone appeared many times. V usage is TRBV6-2 or TRBV6-3 and J usage is TRBJ2-7, with 7 nucleotides matching TRBD1. Trimming cost V 2 bases and J 3 bases; bases outside gene matches: 4. The CDR3 is made up of 14 amino acids. Germline V gene lookup returns CDR1 MNHEY and CDR2 SVGEGT. The CDR3 reads CASSYDRVSYEQYF. The CDR3 DNA follows: TGTGCCAGCAGTTACGACAGGGTGAGCTACGAGCAGTACTTC.

This clone was seen at least ten times. A much larger clone differs from this one at a single base, so this may be a read error. Other DNA sequences in this sample translate to the same CDR3. The chain links TRBV11-2 to TRBJ2-7, with 8 bases that match TRBD2. The germline V gene has CDR1 SGHAT and CDR2 FQNNGV. J was trimmed by 3 bases and V by 4 bases; bases with no gene match: 11. This CDR3 region has 16 residues. The CDR3 spells CASSSGGLAGGYEQYF. The CDR3 DNA follows: TGTGCCAGCAGCTCGGGAGGACTAGCAGGAGGCTACGAGCAGTACTTC.

This chain links TRBV19 with TRBJ2-6; 11 nucleotides agree with TRBD1. After removal of 4 bases from V and 2 bases from J, the junction contained 13 bases not matched to a gene. The germline V gene has CDR1 LNHDA and CDR2 SQIVND (reference sequence). This CDR3 contains 20 residues. The CDR3 sequence is CASSTSFAPGQGAGANVLTF. The CDR3 DNA is TGTGCCAGTAGTACATCATTCGCTCCGGGACAGGGGGCTGGGGCCAACGTCCTGACTTTC.

The table lists this clone with many counts. Compared with germline, one end of the junction differs, possibly owing to a read error. The sample contains more than one DNA sequence encoding this CDR3. The V and J genes are TRBV6-5 and TRBJ1-2; unclear D gene. The CDR3 runs to 12 residues. CDR1 MNHEY and CDR2 SVGAGI come from the germline V gene. CDR3 bases: TGTGCCAGTAGTTACTCGGGCTATGGCTACACCTTC. It specifies CASSYSGYGYTF.

This clone has at least ten counts. V gene TRBV7-9 combines with J gene TRBJ2-4; D gene unclear. V was cut by 5 bases and J by 1 base, with 15 bases left in between. This CDR3 is 16 amino acids long. The germline V gene has CDR1 SEHNR and CDR2 FQNEAQ (reference sequence). The CDR3 protein is CASSSRIWAAKNIQYF. CDR3 sequence (DNA): TGTGCCAGCAGCAGCCGGATATGGGCTGCCAAAAACATTCAGTACTTC.

There are many counts of this clone. This may stem from a read error, because a much larger clone lies one nucleotide away. The rearrangement uses TRBV20-1 and TRBJ1-2, with D tentatively TRBD1 (5 bases). Trimming shortened V by 5 bases and J by 2 bases, and 15 bases separated the two germline ends. Looked up from germline, CDR1 is DFQATT and CDR2 is SNEGSKA (reference sequence). The CDR3 consists of 14 residues. The CDR3 here is CSADSRVTNYGYTF. The CDR3 DNA is TGCAGTGCTGACAGCAGGGTGACGAACTATGGCTACACCTTC.

This clone occurred many times. The V and J genes are TRBV15 and TRBJ2-7, with TRBD2 identical over 10 bases. The ends lost 4 bases at V and 1 base at J; junction bases unmatched: 13. CDR1 is LNHNV and CDR2 is YYDKDF in the germline V gene (reference sequence). CDR3 length: 18 residues. CDR3 in DNA: TGTGCCACCAGCACGAGGGTCAAGACTAGCGGGCTATCCTACGAGCAGTACTTC. As protein: CATSTRVKTSGLSYEQYF.

Concerning this clone: The junction departs from germline at one end; a sequencing error may be responsible. This chain joins TRBV11-2 and TRBJ1-2, with a possible D match to TRBD1 (5 bases). The CDR3 spans 16 residues. Germline CDR1 SGHAT, CDR2 FQNNGV. The CDR3 region is CASSPLEGYPNYCYTF. CDR3 DNA sequence: TGTGCCAGCAGTCCTCTTGAGGGGTACCCTAACTATTGCTACACCTTC.

This clone was detected ten times or more. The V call is TRBV19, the J call TRBJ2-3; D possibly corresponds to TRBD2 (6 bases). The CDR3 extends over 14 amino acids. Germline V gives CDR1 LNHDA, CDR2 SQIVND (reference sequence). Trimming removed 3 bases from V and 1 base from J, with 8 bases in between. CDR3 sequence: CASSIGTGTDTQYF. The CDR3 region has the DNA TGTGCCAGTAGTATCGGGACTGGCACAGATACGCAGTATTTT.

As regards this clone: This may be a read error: a much more frequent sequence differs by one nucleotide. V usage is TRBV20-1 and J usage is TRBJ2-4, with D unresolved. Germline CDR1 and CDR2: DFQATT and SNEGSKA (reference sequence). This CDR3 has 13 amino acids. This CDR3 is CGAPPPAKNIQYF. CDR3 bases: TGCGGTGCTCCCCCCCCGGCCAAAAACATTCAGTACTTC.

About this clone itself: Possible read error: a much larger clone is one base away. Here the CDR3 DNA reads TGCAGCGTTACAAAGGGACAGCCCACAGATACGCAGTATTTT. Translating it yields CSVTKGQPTDTQYF. V usage is TRBV29-1 and J usage is TRBJ2-3; TRBD1 aligns across 7 bases. This CDR3 comprises 14 residues. Unmatched junction bases numbered 7, after V lost 5 bases and J lost 2 bases. The germline V gene encodes CDR1 SQVTM and CDR2 ANQGSEA.

This clone turned up a few times. A much larger clone lies a single base off, so this may be a read error. The J gene is TRBJ2-1, the V gene TRBV6-1, with D unresolved. Germline CDR1 reads MNHNS; CDR2 reads SASEGT. Trimming cost V 1 base and J 5 bases, with 9 bases left between them. The CDR3 covers 14 residues. CDR3 amino acids: CASSEEIRNNEQFF. CDR3 sequence (DNA): TGTGCCAGCAGTGAAGAAATTAGAAACAATGAGCAGTTCTTC.

Details on this clone: A much more abundant neighbour one base away suggests this may be a read error. This chain joins TRBV9 and TRBJ2-5, with D maybe TRBD1 (6 bases). This CDR3 is built from 13 residues. Germline assignment: CDR1 SGDLS and CDR2 YYNGEE. Trimming removed 5 bases from V and 10 bases from J, with 18 bases in between. The chain's CDR3 is CASRQTGMKIQYF. For the CDR3, the DNA is TGTGCCAGCAGGCAGACAGGTATGAAGATCCAGTACTTC.

The table lists this clone with many counts. This chain links TRBV27 with TRBJ1-4, with 7 bases fitting TRBD1. V lost 5 bases and J lost 8; bases outside the gene matches: 5. Germline V CDR1 and CDR2: MNHEY, SMNVEV (reference sequence). The CDR3 covers 13 residues. CDR3 DNA sequence: TGTGCCAGCAGTAGGGGGCTCTGGGAAAAACTGTTTTTT. Its translation is CASSRGLWEKLFF.

The V call is TRBV11-1, the J call TRBJ2-2; a possible D gene is TRBD1 (5 bases). Germline assignment: CDR1 SGHAT and CDR2 FQDESV (reference sequence). V lost 5 bases, J lost 4 bases, and 14 bases lay in between. This CDR3 is built from 15 residues. CDR3 sequence: CASSPLTVSTGELFF. Written as DNA, the CDR3 is TGTGCCAGCAGCCCCTTGACAGTGAGCACCGGGGAGCTGTTTTTT. The full variable domain, in which reference TRBV11-1 and TRBJ2-2 provide the parts outside the CDR3, is EAEVAQSPRYKITEKSQAVAFWCDPISGHATLYWYRQILGQGPELLVQFQDESVVDDSQLPKDRFSAERLKGVDSTLKIQPAELGDSAMYLCASSPLTVSTGELFFGEGSRLTVL.

The rearrangement links TRBV30 to TRBJ2-7; 9 nucleotides agree with TRBD1. The J segment lost 2 bases and the V segment lost 3 bases, leaving 5 bases of the junction unmatched. The germline gives CDR1 GTSNPN, CDR2 SVGIG (reference sequence). The CDR3 loop spans 14 amino acids. CDR3 loop: CAWRKTGGAYEQYF. In DNA, the CDR3 is TGTGCCTGGAGGAAGACAGGGGGGGCCTACGAGCAGTACTTC.